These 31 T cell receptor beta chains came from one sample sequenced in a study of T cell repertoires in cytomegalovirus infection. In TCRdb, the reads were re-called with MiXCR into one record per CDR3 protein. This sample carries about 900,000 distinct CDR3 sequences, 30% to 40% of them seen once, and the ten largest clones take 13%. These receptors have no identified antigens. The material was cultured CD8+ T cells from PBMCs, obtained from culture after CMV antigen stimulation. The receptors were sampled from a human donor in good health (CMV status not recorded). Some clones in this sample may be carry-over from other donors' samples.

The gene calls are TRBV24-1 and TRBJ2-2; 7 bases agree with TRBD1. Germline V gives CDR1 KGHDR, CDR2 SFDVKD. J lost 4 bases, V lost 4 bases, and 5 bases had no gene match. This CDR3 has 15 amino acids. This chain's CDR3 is CATSDTRGTTGELFF. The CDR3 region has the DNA TGTGCCACCAGTGACACCAGGGGGACCACCGGGGAGCTGTTTTTT.

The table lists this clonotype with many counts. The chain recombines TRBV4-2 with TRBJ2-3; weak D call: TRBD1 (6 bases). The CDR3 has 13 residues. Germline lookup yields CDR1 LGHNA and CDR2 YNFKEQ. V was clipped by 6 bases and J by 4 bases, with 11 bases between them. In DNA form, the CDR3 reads TGTGCCAGCAGGCCAACAGGGTCAGATACGCAGTATTTT. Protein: CASRPTGSDTQYF.

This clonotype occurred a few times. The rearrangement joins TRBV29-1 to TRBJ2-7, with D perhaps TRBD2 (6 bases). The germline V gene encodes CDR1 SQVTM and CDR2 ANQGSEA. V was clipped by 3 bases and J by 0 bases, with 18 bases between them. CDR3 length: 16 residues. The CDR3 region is CSVESPAGGVSYEQYF. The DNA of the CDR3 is TGCAGCGTTGAGTCTCCAGCCGGGGGAGTCTCCTACGAGCAGTACTTC.

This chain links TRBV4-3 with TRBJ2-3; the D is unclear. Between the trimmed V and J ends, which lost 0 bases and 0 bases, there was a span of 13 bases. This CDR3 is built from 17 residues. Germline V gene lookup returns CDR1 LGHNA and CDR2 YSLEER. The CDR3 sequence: CASSQDRWTLSTDTQYF. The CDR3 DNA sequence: TGCGCCAGCAGCCAAGATCGATGGACCCTAAGCACAGATACGCAGTATTTT.

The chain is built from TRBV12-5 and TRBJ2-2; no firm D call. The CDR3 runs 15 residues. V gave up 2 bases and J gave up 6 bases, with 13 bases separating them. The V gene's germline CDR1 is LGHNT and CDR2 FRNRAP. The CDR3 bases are TGTGCTAGTGGTTTGCCCCCAGCAGAGTCCGGGGAGCTGTTTTTT. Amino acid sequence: CASGLPPAESGELFF.

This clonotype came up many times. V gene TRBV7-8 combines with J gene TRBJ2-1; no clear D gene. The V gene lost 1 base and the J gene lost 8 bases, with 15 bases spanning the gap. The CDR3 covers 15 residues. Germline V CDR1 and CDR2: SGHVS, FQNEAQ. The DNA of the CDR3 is TGTGCCAGCAGCTTAGGGACGGGCATGTGGGATGAGCAGTTCTTC. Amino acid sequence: CASSLGTGMWDEQFF.

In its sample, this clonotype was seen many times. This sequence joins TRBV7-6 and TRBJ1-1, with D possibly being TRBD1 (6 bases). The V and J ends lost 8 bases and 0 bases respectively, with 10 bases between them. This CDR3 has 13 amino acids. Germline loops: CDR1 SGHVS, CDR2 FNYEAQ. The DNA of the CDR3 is TGTGCCAGCTCCACAGGGTTGAACACTGAAGCTTTCTTT. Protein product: CASSTGLNTEAFF.

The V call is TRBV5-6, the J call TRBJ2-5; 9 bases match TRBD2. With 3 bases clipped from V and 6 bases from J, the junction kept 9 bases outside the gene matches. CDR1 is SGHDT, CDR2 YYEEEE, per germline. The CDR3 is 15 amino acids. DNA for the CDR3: TGTGCCAGCAGCTCCCTAGCGGGGACTTGGAAGACCCAGTACTTC. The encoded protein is CASSSLAGTWKTQYF.

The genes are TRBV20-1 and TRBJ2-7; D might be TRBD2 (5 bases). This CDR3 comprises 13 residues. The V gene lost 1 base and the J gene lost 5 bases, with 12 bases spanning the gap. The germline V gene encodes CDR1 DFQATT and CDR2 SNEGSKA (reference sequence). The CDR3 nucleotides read TGCAGTGCTAGAGGGGAGCGGCCTGACGAGCAGTACTTC. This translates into CSARGERPDEQYF.

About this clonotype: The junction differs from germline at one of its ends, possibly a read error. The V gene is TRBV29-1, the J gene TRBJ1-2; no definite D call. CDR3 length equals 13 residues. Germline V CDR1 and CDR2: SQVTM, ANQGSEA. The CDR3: CCVEEEDGYGYTF. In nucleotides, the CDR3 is TGCTGCGTTGAAGAGGAGGACGGCTATGGCTACACCTTC.

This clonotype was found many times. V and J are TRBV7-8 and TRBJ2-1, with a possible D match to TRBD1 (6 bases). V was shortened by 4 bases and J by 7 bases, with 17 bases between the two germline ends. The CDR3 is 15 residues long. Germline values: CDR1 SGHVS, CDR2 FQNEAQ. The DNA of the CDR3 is TGTGCCAGCAGCTCATCAGTACAGGGTAGGAATGAGCAGTTCTTC. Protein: CASSSSVQGRNEQFF.

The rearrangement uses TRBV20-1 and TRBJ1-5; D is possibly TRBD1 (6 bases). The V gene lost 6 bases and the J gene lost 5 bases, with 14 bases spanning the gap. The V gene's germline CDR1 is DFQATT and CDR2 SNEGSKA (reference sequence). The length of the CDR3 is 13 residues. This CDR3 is CSAGRGAYQPQHF. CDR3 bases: TGCAGTGCGGGGCGGGGGGCTTATCAGCCCCAGCATTTT.

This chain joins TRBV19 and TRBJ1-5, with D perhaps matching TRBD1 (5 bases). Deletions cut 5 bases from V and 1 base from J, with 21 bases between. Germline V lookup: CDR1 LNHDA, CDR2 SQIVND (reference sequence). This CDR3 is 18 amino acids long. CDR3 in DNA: TGTGCCAGTAGTTATGCGGGGGGACCCGGGAAGAGCAATCAGCCCCAGCATTTT. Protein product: CASSYAGGPGKSNQPQHF.

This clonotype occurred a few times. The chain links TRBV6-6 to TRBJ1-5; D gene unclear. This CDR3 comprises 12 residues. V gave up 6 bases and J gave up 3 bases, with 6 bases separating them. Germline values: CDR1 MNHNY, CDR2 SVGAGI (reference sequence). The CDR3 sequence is CASSGYNQPQHF. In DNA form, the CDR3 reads TGTGCCAGCAGCGGTTACAATCAGCCCCAGCATTTT.

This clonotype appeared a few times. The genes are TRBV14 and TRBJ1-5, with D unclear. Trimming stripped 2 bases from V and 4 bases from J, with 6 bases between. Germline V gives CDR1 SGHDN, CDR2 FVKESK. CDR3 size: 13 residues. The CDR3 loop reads CASSQFINQPQHF. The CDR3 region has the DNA TGTGCCAGCAGCCAATTCATTAATCAGCCCCAGCATTTT.

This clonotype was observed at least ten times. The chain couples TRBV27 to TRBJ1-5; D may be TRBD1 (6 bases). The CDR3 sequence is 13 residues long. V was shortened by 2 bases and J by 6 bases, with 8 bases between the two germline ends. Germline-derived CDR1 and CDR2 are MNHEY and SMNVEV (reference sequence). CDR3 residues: CASSLNRVQPQHF. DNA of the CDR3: TGTGCCAGCAGTTTAAACAGGGTTCAGCCCCAGCATTTT.

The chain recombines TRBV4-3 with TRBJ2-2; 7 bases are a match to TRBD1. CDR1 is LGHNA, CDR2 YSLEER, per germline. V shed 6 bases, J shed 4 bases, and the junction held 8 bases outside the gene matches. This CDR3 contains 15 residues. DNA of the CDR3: TGCGCCAGCAGTCCTGGACAGGATACCACCGGGGAGCTGTTTTTT. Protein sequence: CASSPGQDTTGELFF.

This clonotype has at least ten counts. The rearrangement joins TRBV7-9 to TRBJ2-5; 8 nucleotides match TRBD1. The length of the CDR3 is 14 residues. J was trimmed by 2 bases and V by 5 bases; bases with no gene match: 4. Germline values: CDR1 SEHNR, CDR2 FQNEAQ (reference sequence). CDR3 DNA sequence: TGTGCCAGCAGCGTCGGACAGGGACAAGAGACCCAGTACTTC. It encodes CASSVGQGQETQYF. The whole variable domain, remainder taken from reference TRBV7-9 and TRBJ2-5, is DTGVSQNPRHKITKRGQNVTFRCDPISEHNRLYWYRQTLGQGPEFLTYFQNEAQLEKSRLLSDRFSAERPKGSFSTLEIQRTEQGDSAMYLCASSVGQGQETQYFGPGTRLLVL.

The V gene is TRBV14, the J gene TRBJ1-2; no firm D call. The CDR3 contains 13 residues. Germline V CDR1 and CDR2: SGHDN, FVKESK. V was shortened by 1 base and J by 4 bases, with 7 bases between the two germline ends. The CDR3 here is CASSQGQSYGYTF. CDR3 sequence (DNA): TGTGCCAGCAGCCAAGGGCAGTCCTATGGCTACACCTTC.

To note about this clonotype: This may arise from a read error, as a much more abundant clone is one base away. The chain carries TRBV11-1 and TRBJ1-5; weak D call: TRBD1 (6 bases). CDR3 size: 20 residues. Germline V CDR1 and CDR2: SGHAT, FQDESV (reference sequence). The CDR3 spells CVSSLVPSLVPGESNQPQHF. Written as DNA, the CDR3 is TGTGTCAGCAGCTTAGTCCCCTCTTTGGTACCAGGGGAGAGCAATCAGCCCCAGCATTTT.

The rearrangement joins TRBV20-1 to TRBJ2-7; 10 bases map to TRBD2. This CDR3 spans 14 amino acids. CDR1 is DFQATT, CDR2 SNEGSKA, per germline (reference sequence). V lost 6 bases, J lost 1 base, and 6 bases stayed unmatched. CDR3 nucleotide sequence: TGCAGTGCCGAGACTAGCGGGTTTTCCTACGAGCAGTACGTC. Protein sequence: CSAETSGFSYEQYV.

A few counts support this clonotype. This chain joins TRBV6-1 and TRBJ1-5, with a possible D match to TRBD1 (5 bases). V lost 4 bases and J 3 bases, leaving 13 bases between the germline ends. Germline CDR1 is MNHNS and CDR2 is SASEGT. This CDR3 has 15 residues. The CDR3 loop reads CASSGGPPFNQPQHF. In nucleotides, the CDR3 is TGTGCCAGCAGTGGGGGACCGCCGTTCAATCAGCCCCAGCATTTT.

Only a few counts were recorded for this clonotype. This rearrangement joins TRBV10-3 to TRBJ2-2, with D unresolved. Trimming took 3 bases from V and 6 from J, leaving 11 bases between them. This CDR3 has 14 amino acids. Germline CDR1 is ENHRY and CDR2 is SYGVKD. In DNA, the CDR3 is TGTGCCATCAGTGACCCGGTTGATGCCGGGGAGCTGTTTTTT. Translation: CAISDPVDAGELFF.

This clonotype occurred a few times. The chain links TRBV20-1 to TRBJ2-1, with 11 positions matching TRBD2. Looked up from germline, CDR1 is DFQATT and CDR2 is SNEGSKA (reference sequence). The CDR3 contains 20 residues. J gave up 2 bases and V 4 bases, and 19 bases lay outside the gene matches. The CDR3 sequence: CSATNTIRRLAGRPYNEQFF. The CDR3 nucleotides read TGCAGTGCTACCAATACCATTAGGAGACTAGCGGGGCGCCCCTACAATGAGCAGTTCTTC.

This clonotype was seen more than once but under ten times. The DNA for the CDR3 is TGCGCCAGCAGCCAAGAGGCCCAAGGGGGATCGAGGGCTTTCTTT. This codes for CASSQEAQGGSRAFF. The chain employs TRBV4-1 and TRBJ1-1; weak D call: TRBD1 (6 bases). The CDR3 is 15 residues long. V was shortened by 0 bases and J by 11 bases, with 19 bases between the two germline ends. Germline V gene sequence: CDR1 MGHRA, CDR2 YSYEKL.

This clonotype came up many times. The DNA for the CDR3 is TGTGCCCTGCGCGGCGGGGGGGCGGGAAATGAGCAGTTCTTC. As protein: CALRGGGAGNEQFF. The rearrangement joins TRBV12-3 or TRBV12-4 to TRBJ2-1, with 9 positions matching TRBD2. The length of the CDR3 is 14 residues. The junction had 12 bases not matched to a gene; V was cut back by 11 bases and J by 7 bases.

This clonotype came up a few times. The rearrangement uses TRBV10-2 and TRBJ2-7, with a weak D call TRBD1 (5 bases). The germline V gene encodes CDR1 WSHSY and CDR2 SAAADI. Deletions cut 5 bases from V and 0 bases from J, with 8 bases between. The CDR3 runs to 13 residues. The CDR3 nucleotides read TGCGCCAGCAGTAGACAGATCTCCTACGAGCAGTACGTC. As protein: CASSRQISYEQYV.

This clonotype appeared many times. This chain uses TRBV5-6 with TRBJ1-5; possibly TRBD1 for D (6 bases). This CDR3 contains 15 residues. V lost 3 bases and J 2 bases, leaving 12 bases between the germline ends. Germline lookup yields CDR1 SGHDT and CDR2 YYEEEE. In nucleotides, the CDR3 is TGTGCCAGCAGCTCACAGGGCATGGGCAATCAGCCCCAGCATTTT. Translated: CASSSQGMGNQPQHF.

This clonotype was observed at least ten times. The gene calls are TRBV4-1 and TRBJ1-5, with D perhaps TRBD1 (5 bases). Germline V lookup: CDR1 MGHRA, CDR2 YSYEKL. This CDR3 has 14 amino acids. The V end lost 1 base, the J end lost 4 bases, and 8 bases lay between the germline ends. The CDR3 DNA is TGCGCCAGCAGCCAAGTTCAGGGAAATCAGCCCCAGCATTTT. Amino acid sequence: CASSQVQGNQPQHF.

In DNA form, the CDR3 reads TGTGCCACCACGGAGGGGGTAACAGATACGCAGTATTTT. The encoded protein is CATTEGVTDTQYF. J is TRBJ2-3 and V is TRBV12-3 or TRBV12-4, with D perhaps given as TRBD1 or TRBD2 (6 bases each). The CDR3 is made up of 13 amino acids. Trimming cost V 10 bases and J 3 bases, with 14 bases left between them.

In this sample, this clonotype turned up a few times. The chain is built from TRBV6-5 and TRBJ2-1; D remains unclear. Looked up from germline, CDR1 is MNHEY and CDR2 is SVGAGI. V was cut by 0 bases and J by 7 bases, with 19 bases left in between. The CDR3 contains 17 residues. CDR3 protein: CASSYSVEPLSNNEQFF. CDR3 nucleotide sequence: TGTGCCAGCAGTTACTCGGTAGAACCCCTCTCGAATAATGAGCAGTTCTTC.